The sequence of this TCR beta chain was determined in a study of blood T cell repertoires in COVID-19. Whole-study context: The analysed material was cDNA or gDNA that came from T cells, B-cell-depleted T cells, or PBMCs.

CDR1 and CDR2 (germline): SNHLY, FYNNEI. The CDR3 is made up of 16 amino acids. V was shortened by 6 bases and J by 6 bases, with 20 bases between the two germline ends. Participants had their cohort set by participant-reported clinical history. Recovery meant two consecutive negative NP/OP PCR tests, professional clearance, or resolved symptoms. In the authors' workflow: Reference gene primer amplification gave nucleated cell count estimates. Profiling relied on immunoSEQ multiplex PCR, and the TCRdb table lists in-frame clones only, not all of them. Clonal size and the V and J genes are those of that table, whereas D and trimming came from the DNA. The table shows a few hundred thousand clones, with roughly 89% occurring only once.

V and J are TRBV2 and TRBJ2-2; a possible D gene is TRBD1 (7 bases). The specimen was PBMCs or T cells enriched from blood (not recorded which). This TCR came from a woman in her 40s who had recovered from COVID-19. DNA for the CDR3: TGTGCCAGCAGCAGAGGGGGCGGGGTAGCCGCCGGGGAGCTGTTTTTT. Residues: CASSRGGGVAAGELFF.